This TCR beta chain derives from a study of blood T cell repertoires in COVID-19. The CDR3 has 17 residues. V shed 2 bases and J 2 bases; nucleotides not matched to a gene: 6. Germline values: CDR1 MNHNS, CDR2 SASEGT. Sequencing was performed with immunoSEQ multiplex PCR; in TCRdb, only in-frame clones are kept and a portion is missing. The sample carries roughly 250,000 clones, 80% to 85% recorded once. The J gene is TRBJ2-6, the V gene TRBV6-1; 7 bases line up with TRBD1. The receptor's source is a person aged 65 to 85 with COVID-19, enrolled during active disease. The sequenced material came from peripheral blood. For the CDR3, the DNA is TGTGCCAGCAGTGAAACGCTAGGACAGGCTGGGGCCAACGTCCTGACTTTC. Translated: CASSETLGQAGANVLTF.